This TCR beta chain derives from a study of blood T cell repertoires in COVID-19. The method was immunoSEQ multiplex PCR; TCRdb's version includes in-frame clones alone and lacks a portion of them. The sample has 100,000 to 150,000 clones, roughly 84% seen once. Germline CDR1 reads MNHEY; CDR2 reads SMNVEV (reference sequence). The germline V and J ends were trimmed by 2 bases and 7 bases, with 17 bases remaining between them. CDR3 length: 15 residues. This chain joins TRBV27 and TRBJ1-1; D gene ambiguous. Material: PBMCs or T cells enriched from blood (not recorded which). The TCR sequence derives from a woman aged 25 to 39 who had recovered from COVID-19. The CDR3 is CASSLVPPGQREAFF. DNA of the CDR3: TGTGCCAGCAGTTTAGTTCCTCCCGGCCAGCGTGAAGCTTTCTTT.